The 2 T cell receptor beta chains below all came from one sample that was sequenced in a study of shared clonotypes between healthy human individuals. Libraries were prepared by immunoSEQ multiplex PCR; TCRdb keeps only in-frame clonotypes and omits some of them. The sample contains roughly 1,600,000 clones, approximately 98.5% of which appear only once. The sample comprised naive CD4+ T cells sorted from blood. Subset noted: CD45RA+ positively selected. The origin of the receptors is a man under 40 in good health.

V is TRBV7-2 and J is TRBJ1-5; 7 bases fit TRBD1. Germline CDR1 and CDR2: SGHTA and FQGNSA. V was pared by 3 bases and J by 9 bases, with 11 bases of the junction left unmatched. CDR3 length equals 15 residues. The CDR3 reads CASSLTGQPGMPQHF. DNA for the CDR3: TGTGCCAGCAGCTTGACAGGGCAGCCAGGAATGCCCCAGCATTTT.

The chain has TRBV7-9 and TRBJ1-5; a weak D match, TRBD1 (5 bases). The CDR3 sequence is 17 residues long. Trimming pared 5 bases from V and 1 base from J, leaving 18 bases between. Germline lookup yields CDR1 SEHNR and CDR2 FQNEAQ (reference sequence). The CDR3, as DNA: TGTGCCAGCAGCCCCCCCGGGGGTCTTGCGAGCAATCAGCCCCAGCATTTT. It specifies CASSPPGGLASNQPQHF.